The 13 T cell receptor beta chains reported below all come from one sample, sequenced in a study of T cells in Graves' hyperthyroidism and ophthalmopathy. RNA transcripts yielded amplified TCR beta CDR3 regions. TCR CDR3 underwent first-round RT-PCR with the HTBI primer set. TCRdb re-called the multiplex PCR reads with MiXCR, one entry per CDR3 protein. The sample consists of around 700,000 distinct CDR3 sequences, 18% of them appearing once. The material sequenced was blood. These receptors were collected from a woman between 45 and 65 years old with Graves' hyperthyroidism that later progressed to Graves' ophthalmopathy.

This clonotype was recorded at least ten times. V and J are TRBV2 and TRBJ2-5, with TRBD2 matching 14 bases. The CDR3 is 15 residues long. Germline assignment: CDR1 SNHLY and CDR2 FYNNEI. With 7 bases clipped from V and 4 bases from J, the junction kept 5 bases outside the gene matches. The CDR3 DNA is TGTGCCAGCAAGGGACTAGCGGGGGAGAGAGAGACCCAGTACTTC. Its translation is CASKGLAGERETQYF. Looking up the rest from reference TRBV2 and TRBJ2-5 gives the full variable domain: EPEVTQTPSHQVTQMGQEVILRCVPISNHLYFYWYRQILGQKVEFLVSFYNNEISEKSEIFDDQFSVERPDGSNFTLKIRSTKLEDSAMYFCASKGLAGERETQYFGPGTRLLVL.

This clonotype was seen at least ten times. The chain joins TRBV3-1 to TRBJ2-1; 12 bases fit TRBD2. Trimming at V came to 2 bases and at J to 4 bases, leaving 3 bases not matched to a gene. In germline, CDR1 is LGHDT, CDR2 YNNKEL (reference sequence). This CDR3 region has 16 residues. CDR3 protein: CASSQQGTSGYNEQFF. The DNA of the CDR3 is TGTGCCAGCAGCCAACAGGGGACTAGCGGGTACAATGAGCAGTTCTTC.

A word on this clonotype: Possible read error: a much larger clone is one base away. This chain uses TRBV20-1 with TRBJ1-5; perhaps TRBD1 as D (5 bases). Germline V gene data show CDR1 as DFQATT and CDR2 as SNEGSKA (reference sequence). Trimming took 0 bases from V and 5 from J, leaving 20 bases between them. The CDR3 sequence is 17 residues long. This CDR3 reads CSARDQSGGAVYQPQHF. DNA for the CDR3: TGCAGTGCTAGAGATCAGTCGGGAGGGGCAGTTTATCAGCCCCAGCATTTT.

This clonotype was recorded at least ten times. The CDR3 spells CASSPAYLDTQYF. As DNA, the CDR3 is TGTGCCAGCAGCCCTGCCTATTTAGATACGCAGTATTTT. The chain couples TRBV3-1 to TRBJ2-3, with D hard to call. Trimming took off 4 bases at V and 5 bases at J, with 10 bases between the two ends. Germline V lookup: CDR1 LGHDT, CDR2 YNNKEL (reference sequence). The CDR3 covers 13 residues.

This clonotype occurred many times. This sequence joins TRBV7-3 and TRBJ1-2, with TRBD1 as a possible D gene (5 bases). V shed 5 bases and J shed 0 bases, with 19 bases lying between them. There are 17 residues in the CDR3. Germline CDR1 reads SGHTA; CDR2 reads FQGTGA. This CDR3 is CASSPNPTTGPNYGYTF. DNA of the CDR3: TGTGCCAGCAGCCCAAACCCCACCACGGGGCCTAACTATGGCTACACCTTC.

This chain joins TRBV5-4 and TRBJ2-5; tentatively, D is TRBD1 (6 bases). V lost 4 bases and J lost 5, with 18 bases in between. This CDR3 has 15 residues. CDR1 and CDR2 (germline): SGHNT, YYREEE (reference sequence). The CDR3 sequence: CASSLSIRGGETQYF. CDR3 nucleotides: TGTGCCAGCAGCCTAAGTATCAGGGGTGGGGAGACCCAGTACTTC.

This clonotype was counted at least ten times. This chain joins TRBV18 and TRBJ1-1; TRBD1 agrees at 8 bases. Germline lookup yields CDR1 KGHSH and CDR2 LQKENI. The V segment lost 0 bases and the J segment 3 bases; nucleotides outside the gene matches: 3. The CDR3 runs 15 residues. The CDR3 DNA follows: TGTGCCAGCTCACCACCGGGACAGGTATACACTGAAGCTTTCTTT. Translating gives CASSPPGQVYTEAFF.

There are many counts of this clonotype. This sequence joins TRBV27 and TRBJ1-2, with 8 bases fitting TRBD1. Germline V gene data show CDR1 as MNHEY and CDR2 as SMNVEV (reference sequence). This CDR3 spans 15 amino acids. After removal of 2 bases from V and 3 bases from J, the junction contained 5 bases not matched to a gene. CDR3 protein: CASSLLQGADYGYTF. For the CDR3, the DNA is TGTGCCAGCAGTTTACTTCAGGGGGCGGACTATGGCTACACCTTC.

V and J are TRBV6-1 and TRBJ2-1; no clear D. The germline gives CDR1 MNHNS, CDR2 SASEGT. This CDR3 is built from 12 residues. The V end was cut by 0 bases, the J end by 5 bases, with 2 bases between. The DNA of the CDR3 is TGTGCCAGCAGTGAAGCCAACAATGAGCAGTTCTTC. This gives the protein CASSEANNEQFF.

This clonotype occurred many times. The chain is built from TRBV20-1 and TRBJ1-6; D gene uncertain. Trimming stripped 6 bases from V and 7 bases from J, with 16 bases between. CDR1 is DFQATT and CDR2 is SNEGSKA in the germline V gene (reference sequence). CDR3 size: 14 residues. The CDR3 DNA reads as TGCAGTGCCGACGAGAGGCTTATGAATTCACCCCTCCACTTT. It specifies CSADERLMNSPLHF.

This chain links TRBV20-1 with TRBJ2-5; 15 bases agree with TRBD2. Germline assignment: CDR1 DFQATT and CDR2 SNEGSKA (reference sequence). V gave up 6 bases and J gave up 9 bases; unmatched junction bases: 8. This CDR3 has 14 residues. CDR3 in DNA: TGCAGTGCCACCAGCGGACTAGCGGGGGGGGCCCAGTACTTC. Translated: CSATSGLAGGAQYF.

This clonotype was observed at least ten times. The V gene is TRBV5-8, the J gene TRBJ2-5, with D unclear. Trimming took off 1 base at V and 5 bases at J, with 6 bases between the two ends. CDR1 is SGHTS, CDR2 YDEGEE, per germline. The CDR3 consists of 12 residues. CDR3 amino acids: CASSLLEETQYF. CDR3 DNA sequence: TGTGCCAGCAGCTTGCTCGAGGAGACCCAGTACTTC.

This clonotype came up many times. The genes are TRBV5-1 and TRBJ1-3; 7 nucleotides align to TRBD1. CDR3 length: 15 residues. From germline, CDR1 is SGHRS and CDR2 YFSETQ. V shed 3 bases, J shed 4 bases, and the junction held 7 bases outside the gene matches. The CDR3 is CASSSTQGRGNTIYF. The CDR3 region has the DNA TGCGCCAGCAGCTCCACACAGGGGCGGGGAAACACCATATATTTT.